The source of this T cell receptor beta chain is a study of cytomegalovirus exposure and HLA in healthy donors (dated by TCRdb to between 2016 and 2019). Broadly, across the study: In an earlier analysis of roughly 500 of the donors, approximately 300 Gb of sequence data and 100 million or so unique TCR beta sequences from about 179 million T cells were reported. About 280 gigabases of sequencing data and approximately 92 million unique TCR sequences made up an early release that covered around 640 HLA-typed donors. Of the roughly 390 genotyped donors, more than 75% were placed in the genetic ancestry cluster associated with self-reported Caucasian donors. The study aimed to test whether signatures of past pathogen exposure could be identified by cataloging public T cell receptors. The study profiled the T cell repertoires of hundreds of subjects by immunosequencing and related them to cytomegalovirus serostatus. Besides the first cohort of roughly 700 subjects, a separate validation cohort made up of 120 different subjects was used. The study combined high-throughput TCR immunosequencing, statistical association of individual TCRs with disease status, and machine learning to predict cytomegalovirus infection status. A later analysis re-analyzed previously published TCR beta repertoires from 500 to 700 donors and added high-resolution HLA genotyping to study TCR occurrence patterns. Rather than using new phenotypic data, the later analysis identified candidate immune exposures from TCR beta sequences and from how often those sequences occurred across donors. An earlier analysis of about 620 of the donors applied high-throughput TCR beta sequencing to assess whether each TCR beta V gene segment acted as functional or pseudogenic. Donor age, sex, ethnicity and CMV serostatus were collected together with the repertoire data. In a later genetic analysis, genome-wide SNP genotypes for about 65% of the roughly 700 donors were used, and that subset was treated as a discovery cohort. All discovery cohort repertoires had been generated using a single sequencing platform. Class I and class II HLA loci were covered by the typing at four-digit resolution. The number of typed donors differed by locus: about 629-640 for A, B, C, DRB1 and DQB1; about 520 for DQA1; around 580 for DPA1; and 400 to 480 for DPB1. Four to six DR-DQ haplotypes were handled as single units for association and clustering, since linkage in the cohort was strong. Among approximately 370 genotyped donors of the cohort, an average of around 250,000 unique TCR beta nucleotide sequences was sequenced per donor, of which 15% to 20% were non-productive.

In total, 666 healthy bone marrow donors made up the cohort. At the time of sampling, every cohort member was nominally healthy, though immune exposures that went unrecorded were likely present. The donor tested CMV seronegative and was one of the 352 seronegative cohort members. Each donor provided a peripheral blood sample, and peripheral blood mononuclear cells were used for TCR beta sequencing. The Qiagen DNeasy Blood Extraction Kit was used to extract genomic DNA from the blood cell samples. Points the paper makes about the study in general: A later analysis found that HLA-associated TCR beta chains were more clonally expanded and had lower generation probabilities than equally common non-associated chains. A cluster of highly shared sequence variants was judged likely to represent a technical artifact of the sequencing pipeline. Because counts were too low, about 15 rarely observed V segments, including chromosome 9 orphons, were left out of the earlier analysis of roughly 600 of the donors. Sequencing depth was assumed to be roughly uniform across donors in the presence/absence analyses, though that assumption may not hold. Correlated functional status among segregating V segments might reflect linkage disequilibrium, but an unknown experimental factor could not be ruled out. According to a later analysis, most CMV-associated TCR beta chains appeared to be HLA-restricted, and the HLA associations seemed to be driven largely by CMV exposure. Specific HLA alleles were associated with some 15,000 TCR beta sequences at a false discovery rate of 0.05 in a later analysis. Strong co-occurrence of HLA alleles, especially DR and DQ, made assigning TCR associations to individual alleles difficult. The 87-base-pair reads could not distinguish some IMGT-functional V segments, including TRBV6-2 and TRBV6-3, so those segments were excluded. In vitro tests confirmed that a few of the cytomegalovirus-associated TCR beta chains recognize cytomegalovirus antigens. In a later analysis, the rate of TCR association differed among HLA loci, with DRB1 alleles having the most associated TCRs and HLA-C alleles having the fewest. The cohort was sequenced for TCR beta chains only, and without alpha or paired-chain data the features that could be detected were limited. According to a later genetic analysis, donors in an Asian-associated ancestry cluster had fewer N-insertions in productive TCRs than the approximately 690-donor mean. Broadly in line with IMGT annotations, most TCR beta V segments showed up in productive rearrangements about 87% or about 30% of the time in an earlier analysis of several hundred of the donors. CMV serostatus was the only immune exposure information available for the cohort. While some public TCRs were present in many individuals, most TCR sequences turned up only very rarely across donors. In a later genetic analysis, a missense DCLRE1C variant was associated with V-gene and J-gene trimming of TCR beta chains, and the association was replicated in an independent cohort. In the study, 150 to 200 TCR beta chains were listed as associated with cytomegalovirus. Cytomegalovirus status was reported to be diagnosed by the classifier with high specificity and sensitivity in both the original and validation cohorts. Several of the top co-occurrence clusters appeared to be linked to parvovirus B19, influenza, CMV and Epstein-Barr virus, according to a later analysis. A further reported finding was that TCR beta sequences accurately predicted the HLA-A and HLA-B alleles for most subjects in the first cohort. It was suggested by the authors that the approach could potentially be generalized to other disease states and immunological phenotypes. Because some donors lacked HLA typing at each locus, the association tests relied only on the typed subset.

The library was produced with the immunoSEQ multiplex PCR assay. The multiplex PCR relied on a mix of 60 forward primers for TCR Vbeta segments and 13 reverse primers for TCR Jbeta segments. The CDR3 region of rearranged TCR beta genes was amplified from genomic DNA with a multiplex PCR assay. On the Illumina HiSeq System, the amplified TCR beta libraries were sequenced as 87-base-pair reads. The authors' analysis ran thus. Across the 700 or so repertoires, a later analysis counted approximately 75 million unique TCR beta chains, roughly 11 million of which were shared by at least two donors. Raw reads were error-corrected and collapsed into unique sequences by a nearest-neighbor algorithm in which closely related sequences were merged to remove PCR and sequencing errors. To assign V, D and J gene segments, CDR3 sequences were aligned to IMGT reference sequences. For a sequence to be retained, a match of at least six nucleotides to both a V gene segment and a J gene segment was required. A rearrangement was called productive if the CDR3 had no stop codons and remained in frame with V and J, and every other rearrangement was called non-productive. Following IMGT convention, CDR3 was defined as the stretch from the second conserved V-encoded cysteine to the conserved J-encoded phenylalanine. In an earlier analysis of 587 of the donors, sequences lacking an unambiguous match to a single V gene segment were excluded. In an earlier analysis of approximately 560 of the donors, a V segment was called functional when productive rearrangements were above 56.7%, and segregating when the standard deviation between donors exceeded 5%. A statistical classification framework was built for diagnosing cytomegalovirus status from the catalog of TCR beta chain sequences. In a later analysis, V and J genes were assigned by comparing TCR nucleotide sequences against IMGT/GENE-DB human TR gene sequences. A later analysis assigned CDR3 sequences and most-parsimonious VDJ recombination scenarios with the TCRdist pipeline. In a later analysis, every TCR beta chain was defined by the combination of its CDR3 amino acid sequence and its V-gene family, and reads without a unique V-gene family were dropped. To address suspected cross-contamination and a sequencing artifact, a later analysis removed approximately 590 highly shared, low-generation-probability nucleotide sequences. In a later analysis, a clonal expansion index for each public chain was calculated from normalized within-repertoire ranks of inferred template counts. A later analysis computed generation probabilities with a VDJ recombination model fitted to out-of-frame rearrangements, and checked the results against IGoR. A later analysis scored TCR-TCR, TCR-HLA and TCR-CMV co-occurrence with hypergeometric tests, applying a repertoire-size bias correction to TCR pairs. In a later analysis, false discovery rates were estimated by permuting HLA or CMV assignments 20 times. A later analysis grouped co-occurring TCRs with DBSCAN, adding TCRdist sequence similarity when clustering within HLA-allele-positive subsets. Co-occurrence clustering excluded repertoires with fewer than 30,000 or more than 120,000 public chains, plus five with anomalous nucleotide sharing. TCRdb provides this immuneACCESS table in a form limited to in-frame rearrangements. Some clones are lacking; in checked studies, under half of them reflect an unresolved V gene, and why the rest are absent is not known. That table supplies the V and J calls and clone size; D and trimming were determined from the DNA. For this sample there are 100,000 to 150,000 clones; around 79% appear just once. In total, the top ten clones hold 1.3% to 1.5% of the sample.

There are a few counts of this clone. Its target antigen remains unknown. Base qualities are not at hand, and no much larger clone is one base apart. Inclusive of the bounding cysteine and phenylalanine, the CDR3 is 16 residues long. Solely the CDR3 DNA is kept, with 48 bases framed from the first base. The germline V gene gives CDR1 as KGHSH and CDR2 as LQKENI. Trimming at the junction amounts to 5 bases on V and 3 bases on J, and the germline ends lie 20 bases apart. The TCR sequence derives from a woman in her forties in good health and CMV-seronegative. The chain was built from TRBV18 and TRBJ2-7; the D gene is possibly TRBD1, with 5 bases matching. Sequenced input: PBMCs. The sequenced DNA is TGTGCCAGCTCATCACTCCCCGTGACAGAGTTCTACGAGCAGTACTTC. Its protein product is CASSSLPVTEFYEQYF.